This passage covers 13 T cell receptor beta chains from one sample sequenced in a study of TIL therapy for anti-PD-1-resistant metastatic lung cancer. The immunoSEQ assay was v3. TCRdb's table, derived via immunoSEQ multiplex PCR, lists solely in-frame clones and lacks some. In the table there are under 60,000 clones, approximately 83% of which are singletons. Time point denoted: pre-treatment sample, taken before nivolumab and TIL therapy. The material sequenced was blood, taken at baseline. The source is a person aged 25-79 years with non-small cell lung cancer.

The J gene is TRBJ1-3, the V gene TRBV4-3; D possibly corresponds to TRBD1 (5 bases). Germline-derived CDR1 and CDR2 are LGHNA and YSLEER. Trimming took off 4 bases at V and 2 bases at J, with 18 bases between the two ends. The CDR3 has 17 residues. The chain's CDR3 is CASSPSTPGTTGNTIYF. CDR3 nucleotides: TGCGCCAGCAGCCCCTCCACCCCAGGGACCACTGGAAACACCATATATTTT.

Only a few counts were recorded for this clone. The V call is TRBV6-6, the J call TRBJ1-5; tentative D call: TRBD1 (5 bases). V was shortened by 0 bases and J by 6 bases, with 12 bases between the two germline ends. The CDR3 sequence is 15 residues long. The germline V gene encodes CDR1 MNHNY and CDR2 SVGAGI (reference sequence). This CDR3 reads CASSYSGQGGQPQHF. CDR3 DNA sequence: TGTGCCAGCAGTTACTCTGGGCAGGGAGGTCAGCCCCAGCATTTT.

The rearrangement joins TRBV3-1 (or the pseudogene TRBV3-2) to TRBJ2-1, with a weak D call TRBD2 (6 bases). This CDR3 region has 14 residues. Germline values: CDR1 LGHDT, CDR2 YNNKEL (reference sequence). Trimming took 2 bases from V and 8 from J, leaving 13 bases between them. The CDR3: CASSQHGRPDEQFF. The CDR3, as DNA: TGTGCCAGCAGCCAACATGGGAGGCCGGATGAGCAGTTCTTC.

The rearrangement joins TRBV27 to TRBJ1-1; possibly TRBD1 for D (6 bases). From germline, CDR1 is MNHEY and CDR2 SMNVEV (reference sequence). V gave up 8 bases and J gave up 4 bases, with 17 bases separating them. This CDR3 spans 14 amino acids. CDR3 loop: CASELIPGATEAFF. CDR3 nucleotides: TGTGCCAGCGAACTTATCCCAGGGGCCACTGAAGCTTTCTTT.

V is TRBV20-1 and J is TRBJ2-1; 9 bases align to TRBD2. There are 14 residues in the CDR3. Germline CDR1 and CDR2: DFQATT and SNEGSKA (reference sequence). J gave up 7 bases and V 3 bases, and 7 bases lay outside the gene matches. The chain's CDR3 is CSASVAGVVNEQFF. CDR3 nucleotide sequence: TGCAGTGCTAGTGTAGCGGGAGTGGTAAATGAGCAGTTCTTC.

The chain couples TRBV27 to TRBJ1-5; the D is unclear. Trimming removed 8 bases at V and 0 bases at J, with 11 bases between. Germline V gene data show CDR1 as MNHEY and CDR2 as SMNVEV (reference sequence). This CDR3 contains 14 residues. This CDR3 is CASSRVNSNQPQHF. Written as DNA, the CDR3 is TGTGCCAGCTCCAGAGTAAATAGCAATCAGCCCCAGCATTTT.

V and J are TRBV7-3 and TRBJ2-5, with a possible D match to TRBD2 (6 bases). The CDR3 spans 17 residues. The germline V gene has CDR1 SGHTA and CDR2 FQGTGA. V lost 1 base, J lost 5 bases, and 20 bases lay in between. In nucleotides, the CDR3 is TGTGCCAGCAGCTTAAGGGGCAGGGAGGTCGTGTGGGAGACCCAGTACTTC. It codes for CASSLRGREVVWETQYF. The full variable domain, rest sourced from reference TRBV7-3 and TRBJ2-5, is GAGVSQTPSNKVTEKGKYVELRCDPISGHTALYWYRQSLGQGPEFLIYFQGTGAADDSGLPNDRFFAVRPEGSVSTLKIQRTERGDSAVYLCASSLRGREVVWETQYFGPGTRLLVL.

This clone appeared a few times. The V and J genes are TRBV29-1 and TRBJ1-2; D ambiguous. V was trimmed by 2 bases and J by 6 bases, leaving 4 bases between them. The CDR3 contains 10 residues. From germline, CDR1 is SQVTM and CDR2 ANQGSEA. The CDR3 protein is CSVELNGYTF. In nucleotides, the CDR3 is TGCAGCGTTGAACTCAATGGCTACACCTTC.

The chain recombines TRBV2 with TRBJ2-7; a possible D gene is TRBD1 (6 bases). The CDR3 sequence is 14 residues long. The germline V gene has CDR1 SNHLY and CDR2 FYNNEI. V shed 1 base and J shed 3 bases, with 10 bases lying between them. The CDR3 region has the DNA TGTGCCAGCAGTGAAGATGGCAGGGGCTACGAGCAGTACTTC. Protein sequence: CASSEDGRGYEQYF.

This chain joins TRBV28 and TRBJ1-1; maybe TRBD1 (6 bases). Germline V CDR1 and CDR2: MDHEN, SYDVKM. The CDR3 has 14 amino acids. Trimming cost V 3 bases and J 1 base, with 9 bases left between them. The CDR3 bases are TGTGCCAGCAGTTTCAGGGGCGGGAACACTGAAGCTTTCTTT. It translates to CASSFRGGNTEAFF.

This clone was observed a few times. The chain links TRBV7-2 to TRBJ2-7; D is uncertain. V lost 2 bases and J lost 0, with 5 bases in between. The CDR3 covers 13 residues. Per germline, CDR1 SGHTA and CDR2 FQGNSA. CDR3 loop: CASSLTPSYEQYF. The CDR3, as DNA: TGTGCCAGCAGCTTAACCCCCTCCTACGAGCAGTACTTC.

This chain links TRBV29-1 with TRBJ2-7; no firm D call. Trimming removed 6 bases at V and 4 bases at J, with 13 bases between. The CDR3 spans 12 residues. Germline loops: CDR1 SQVTM, CDR2 ANQGSEA. The CDR3 nucleotides read TGCAGCGTCACAGACTCTTGGTACGAGCAGTACTTC. Protein product: CSVTDSWYEQYF.

This clone was observed a few times. The rearrangement joins TRBV30 to TRBJ1-6; 8 positions agree with TRBD1. Germline CDR1 reads GTSNPN; CDR2 reads SVGIG (reference sequence). With 3 bases clipped from V and 0 bases from J, the junction kept 10 bases outside the gene matches. This CDR3 has 18 residues. This CDR3 reads CAWSSSRDRSSYNSPLHF. As DNA, the CDR3 is TGTGCCTGGAGCTCCTCCCGGGACAGGAGCTCCTATAATTCACCCCTCCACTTT.